These T cell receptor beta chains were read from a single sample in a study of vaccination effects on CD4 cells after COVID-19. Produced via immunoSEQ multiplex PCR; TCRdb's table is partial and in-frame only. The sample lists tens of thousands of clones, roughly 70% occurring once. Their specific antigens are unknown. The material was CD4+ T cells from PBMCs cultured with SARS-CoV-2 spike peptides, obtained before COVID-19 vaccination. Every receptor here comes from a human donor who received a COVID-19 vaccine. CDR3s include the opening cysteine and the closing phenylalanine or tryptophan. D genes are given only for firm matches. The size of a clone is reported for some rows only, either as once, few or many, or as a class for expanded clones.

V: TRBV5-4; J: TRBJ2-3; D: -; size: -; CDR3: CASSFQKDTQYF; DNA: TGTGCCAGCAGCTTTCAAAAGGATACGCAGTATTTT
V: TRBV29-1; J: TRBJ1-3; D: TRBD1; size: -; CDR3: CSVGQGHTSGNTIYF; DNA: TGCAGCGTTGGACAGGGGCATACCTCTGGAAACACCATATATTTT
V: TRBV4-1; J: TRBJ1-1; D: -; size: few; CDR3: CASSQEGARLGEAFF; DNA: TGCGCCAGCAGCCAAGAGGGTGCCCGGCTGGGAGAAGCTTTCTTT
V: TRBV7-9; J: TRBJ2-1; D: TRBD2; size: -; CDR3: CASSPPGTSGVNEQFF; DNA: TGTGCCAGCAGCCCCCCCGGGACTAGCGGGGTCAATGAGCAGTTCTTC
V: TRBV3-1/TRBV3-2; J: TRBJ1-2; D: -; size: -; CDR3: CASSQGGLGGYTF; DNA: TGTGCCAGCAGCCAAGGAGGGCTGGGTGGCTACACCTTC
V: TRBV2; J: TRBJ1-1; D: -; size: -; CDR3: CASRVMNTEAFF; DNA: TGTGCCAGCAGAGTCATGAACACTGAAGCTTTCTTT
V: TRBV5-1; J: TRBJ2-5; D: TRBD2; size: -; CDR3: CASSFASGGLQETQYF; DNA: TGCGCCAGCAGCTTTGCGAGCGGGGGCCTACAAGAGACCCAGTACTTC
V: TRBV5-1; J: TRBJ1-1; D: -; size: -; CDR3: CASSPRAGTEAFF; DNA: TGCGCCAGCAGCCCCCGTGCGGGAACTGAAGCTTTCTTT
V: TRBV28; J: TRBJ2-2; D: TRBD2; size: few; CDR3: CATRGVNTGELFF; DNA: TGTGCCACCCGGGGGGTGAATACCGGGGAGCTGTTTTTT
V: TRBV6-1; J: TRBJ1-6; D: -; size: -; CDR3: CVSSEAEGRSPLHF; DNA: TGTGTCAGCAGTGAAGCGGAAGGGCGATCACCCCTCCACTTT
V: TRBV5-1; J: TRBJ1-1; D: TRBD1; size: -; CDR3: CASSSDPGTGNTEAFF; DNA: TGCGCCAGCAGCTCGGATCCCGGGACAGGGAACACTGAAGCTTTCTTT
V: TRBV24-1; J: TRBJ1-5; D: -; size: -; CDR3: CATGSNQPQHF; DNA: TGTGCCACCGGGAGCAATCAGCCCCAGCATTTT
V: TRBV5-6; J: TRBJ1-3; D: -; size: few; CDR3: CASSLVGAGNTIYF; DNA: TGTGCCAGCAGCTTGGTCGGGGCTGGAAACACCATATATTTT
V: TRBV6-2/TRBV6-3; J: TRBJ2-2; D: TRBD2; size: -; CDR3: CASSSSGGGTGELFF; DNA: TGTGCCAGCAGTTCGAGCGGGGGTGGCACCGGGGAGCTGTTTTTT
V: TRBV2; J: TRBJ1-1; D: TRBD1; size: few; CDR3: CASSDRPGGETEAFF; DNA: TGTGCCAGCAGTGACAGGCCAGGGGGCGAGACTGAAGCTTTCTTT
V: TRBV18; J: TRBJ2-5; D: -; size: -; CDR3: CASSPQETQYF; DNA: TGTGCCAGCTCACCACAAGAGACCCAGTACTTC
V: TRBV20-1; J: TRBJ1-2; D: -; size: -; CDR3: CSAPPGNGYTF; DNA: TGCAGTGCTCCCCCGGGGAATGGCTACACCTTC
V: TRBV4-3; J: TRBJ1-2; D: -; size: few; CDR3: CASSRDRAGVNGYTF; DNA: TGCGCCAGCAGCCGAGACCGAGCAGGGGTAAATGGCTACACCTTC
V: TRBV18; J: TRBJ1-1; D: -; size: -; CDR3: CASSQTGSDTEAFF; DNA: TGTGCCAGCTCCCAAACAGGGAGCGACACTGAAGCTTTCTTT
V: TRBV7-8; J: TRBJ2-1; D: -; size: -; CDR3: CASSLALRNEQFF; DNA: TGTGCCAGCAGCTTAGCCCTTAGGAATGAGCAGTTCTTC
V: TRBV19; J: TRBJ2-2; D: -; size: few; CDR3: CASSIDGAGELFF; DNA: TGTGCCAGTAGTATTGATGGGGCCGGGGAGCTGTTTTTT
V: TRBV18; J: TRBJ2-5; D: TRBD2; size: -; CDR3: CASSPPSGGAQYF; DNA: TGTGCCAGCTCACCTCCGAGTGGGGGGGCCCAGTACTTC
V: TRBV7-2; J: TRBJ2-5; D: -; size: -; CDR3: CASSLWSGQETQYF; DNA: TGTGCCAGCAGCCTCTGGTCAGGCCAAGAGACCCAGTACTTC
V: TRBV18; J: TRBJ2-5; D: -; size: -; CDR3: CASSKSQETQYF; DNA: TGTGCCAGCTCAAAAAGCCAAGAGACCCAGTACTTC
V: TRBV3-1/TRBV3-2; J: TRBJ1-2; D: -; size: many; CDR3: CASSRTDGGGYTF; DNA: TGTGCCAGCAGCCGGACAGACGGCGGCGGCTACACCTTC
V: TRBV16; J: TRBJ1-1; D: -; size: -; CDR3: CASSQSRGDEAFF; DNA: TGTGCCAGCAGCCAATCGAGGGGGGATGAAGCTTTCTTT
V: TRBV6-5; J: TRBJ2-7; D: -; size: -; CDR3: CSSAGTPLYEQYF; DNA: TGTTCTTCCGCCGGGACTCCACTTTACGAGCAGTACTTC
V: TRBV2; J: TRBJ1-5; D: -; size: -; CDR3: CASSEMATVSHF; DNA: TGTGCCAGCAGTGAGATGGCGACAGTTTCTCATTTT
V: TRBV5-4; J: TRBJ1-2; D: -; size: -; CDR3: CASSLEVGAYGYTF; DNA: TGTGCCAGCAGCTTGGAGGTGGGGGCCTATGGCTACACCTTC
V: TRBV24-1; J: TRBJ2-1; D: TRBD2; size: -; CDR3: CATSPPQGGNEQFF; DNA: TGTGCCACCAGCCCCCCGCAGGGAGGGAATGAGCAGTTCTTC
V: TRBV6-5; J: TRBJ2-7; D: -; size: once; CDR3: CASSFRPGPYEQYF; DNA: TGTGCCAGCAGTTTCCGTCCGGGACCCTACGAGCAGTACTTC
V: TRBV7-2; J: TRBJ2-5; D: -; size: -; CDR3: CASSSGASRETQYF; DNA: TGTGCCAGCAGCTCAGGGGCTAGTAGAGAGACCCAGTACTTC
V: TRBV9; J: TRBJ2-3; D: -; size: -; CDR3: CASSVSLTAHADTQYF; DNA: TGTGCCAGCAGCGTATCCCTCACGGCCCACGCAGATACGCAGTATTTT
V: TRBV29-1; J: TRBJ2-7; D: TRBD2; size: -; CDR3: CSVQSHGWTSGTGEQYF; DNA: TGCAGCGTTCAGTCCCATGGCTGGACTAGCGGGACCGGCGAGCAGTACTTC
V: TRBV27; J: TRBJ2-4; D: -; size: -; CDR3: CASSPGLQNIQYF; DNA: TGTGCCAGCAGTCCGGGACTTCAAAACATTCAGTACTTC
V: TRBV2; J: TRBJ1-2; D: -; size: -; CDR3: CASSEMGLYGYTF; DNA: TGTGCCAGCAGTGAAATGGGCCTCTATGGCTACACCTTC
V: TRBV15; J: TRBJ1-2; D: TRBD1; size: -; CDR3: CATSRDRGQGVYGYTF; DNA: TGTGCCACCAGCAGAGACCGAGGACAGGGGGTCTATGGCTACACCTTC
V: TRBV19; J: TRBJ2-5; D: TRBD1; size: -; CDR3: CASSPLPRDRQETQYF; DNA: TGTGCCAGTTCCCCTCTCCCCCGGGACAGACAAGAGACCCAGTACTTC
V: TRBV6-5; J: TRBJ1-1; D: -; size: few; CDR3: CASGQGTEAFF; DNA: TGTGCCAGCGGCCAGGGCACTGAAGCTTTCTTT
V: TRBV24-1; J: TRBJ2-1; D: TRBD2; size: -; CDR3: CATSDAGTSGSYNEQFF; DNA: TGTGCCACCAGTGATGCGGGGACTAGCGGATCGTACAATGAGCAGTTCTTC
V: TRBV9; J: TRBJ2-6; D: -; size: -; CDR3: CASSVQGNSGANVLTF; DNA: TGTGCCAGCAGCGTGCAGGGAAACTCTGGGGCCAACGTCCTGACTTTC
V: TRBV29-1; J: TRBJ2-6; D: TRBD1; size: -; CDR3: CSVGTGSGANVLTF; DNA: TGCAGCGTGGGGACAGGATCCGGGGCCAACGTCCTGACTTTC
V: TRBV7-9; J: TRBJ2-3; D: TRBD1; size: -; CDR3: CASSLRSTTGRTDTQYF; DNA: TGTGCCAGCAGCTTAAGGTCAACGACAGGGCGCACAGATACGCAGTATTTT
V: TRBV5-6; J: TRBJ1-2; D: TRBD1; size: -; CDR3: CASSWTGPYGYTF; DNA: TGTGCCAGCAGCTGGACAGGCCCCTATGGCTACACCTTC
V: TRBV9; J: TRBJ2-7; D: -; size: few; CDR3: CASSVGPGSYEQYF; DNA: TGTGCCAGCAGCGTAGGTCCAGGGTCCTACGAGCAGTACTTC
V: TRBV6-4; J: TRBJ1-6; D: -; size: few; CDR3: CASRNREGTPLHF; DNA: TGTGCCAGCAGAAATCGGGAGGGGACACCCCTCCACTTT
V: TRBV7-2; J: TRBJ2-1; D: TRBD2; size: -; CDR3: CASSPLGREANEQFF; DNA: TGTGCCAGCAGCCCCCTTGGGAGGGAGGCCAATGAGCAGTTCTTC
V: TRBV28; J: TRBJ1-2; D: -; size: -; CDR3: CASSPFAFGYTF; DNA: TGTGCCAGCAGCCCCTTTGCCTTTGGCTACACCTTC
V: TRBV13; J: TRBJ2-5; D: TRBD1; size: -; CDR3: CASSLAGTGIQETQYF; DNA: TGTGCCAGCAGCTTAGCCGGGACAGGGATCCAAGAGACCCAGTACTTC
V: TRBV6-5; J: TRBJ1-1; D: TRBD1; size: few; CDR3: CASRTPGQGAGTFF; DNA: TGTGCCAGCAGGACCCCGGGACAGGGGGCGGGAACTTTCTTT
V: TRBV6-2/TRBV6-3; J: TRBJ2-1; D: -; size: -; CDR3: CASSLPQQGGENEQFF; DNA: TGTGCCAGCAGCTTACCCCAGCAGGGGGGGGAAAATGAGCAGTTCTTC
V: TRBV27; J: TRBJ1-2; D: -; size: -; CDR3: CASSLSARYGYTF; DNA: TGTGCCAGCAGTTTGAGCGCCCGATATGGCTACACCTTC
V: TRBV6-1; J: TRBJ1-3; D: -; size: -; CDR3: CASSDGRSAPLTGNTIYF; DNA: TGTGCCAGCAGTGATGGGAGGTCGGCTCCCCTTACCGGAAACACCATATATTTT
V: TRBV6-2/TRBV6-3; J: TRBJ2-7; D: -; size: -; CDR3: CASSYGRNYEQYF; DNA: TGTGCCAGCAGTTACGGCCGGAACTACGAGCAGTACTTC
V: TRBV11-2; J: TRBJ1-6; D: TRBD1; size: -; CDR3: CASSSPTGSSYNSPLHF; DNA: TGTGCCAGCAGCTCTCCGACAGGGAGCTCCTATAATTCACCCCTCCACTTT
V: TRBV6-2/TRBV6-3; J: TRBJ2-5; D: -; size: -; CDR3: CASSMGETQYF; DNA: TGTGCCAGCAGTATGGGAGAGACCCAGTACTTC
V: TRBV29-1; J: TRBJ1-2; D: -; size: -; CDR3: CSVEDGTTYGYTF; DNA: TGCAGCGTTGAAGACGGGACGACCTATGGCTACACCTTC
V: TRBV5-1; J: TRBJ1-5; D: -; size: -; CDR3: CASSLRGGNNQPQHF; DNA: TGCGCCAGCAGCTTGAGGGGGGGCAACAATCAGCCCCAGCATTTT
V: TRBV5-4; J: TRBJ2-5; D: -; size: -; CDR3: CASSLQGGRETQYF; DNA: TGTGCCAGCAGTCTTCAGGGGGGTCGAGAGACCCAGTACTTC